This entry lists 10 T cell receptor beta chains sequenced from one sample in a study of T cells in localized non-small cell lung cancer. Clones were read by immunoSEQ multiplex PCR, and TCRdb kept only the in-frame ones, dropping some. This sample has about 47,000 clones; 86% occur once, and the top ten carry 2.5%. The specimen was PBMCs, collected before any cancer treatment. The receptors come from a man aged 40-75 years with stage II lung adenocarcinoma.

The chain recombines TRBV30 with TRBJ2-3; D ambiguous. The V and J ends lost 0 bases and 0 bases respectively, with 7 bases between them. Germline assignment: CDR1 GTSNPN and CDR2 SVGIG (reference sequence). CDR3 length: 14 residues. The CDR3 nucleotides read TGTGCCTGGAGTGTGAGACTCAGCACAGATACGCAGTATTTT. It specifies CAWSVRLSTDTQYF.

This chain joins TRBV5-1 and TRBJ2-2; D may be TRBD1 or TRBD2 (6 bases each). Germline V lookup: CDR1 SGHRS, CDR2 YFSETQ. V was cut by 6 bases and J by 7 bases, with 16 bases left in between. The CDR3 runs to 14 residues. The CDR3 DNA reads as TGCGCCAGCAAAATACAGGGCGGGGTCGGGGAGCTGTTTTTT. Translation gives CASKIQGGVGELFF.

The rearrangement links TRBV6-5 to TRBJ1-1; maybe TRBD1 (5 bases). Germline loops: CDR1 MNHEY, CDR2 SVGAGI. The CDR3 runs 14 residues. V gave up 4 bases and J gave up 6 bases, with 15 bases separating them. In DNA form, the CDR3 reads TGTGCCAGCAGTTCAAACAGGCGAGTAGCTGAAGCTTTCTTT. Encoded protein: CASSSNRRVAEAFF.

The rearrangement links TRBV5-4 to TRBJ1-1; D gene ambiguous. This CDR3 is 15 amino acids long. V gave up 4 bases and J gave up 0 bases, with 13 bases separating them. Per germline, CDR1 SGHNT and CDR2 YYREEE (reference sequence). The CDR3 DNA is TGTGCCAGCAGCCTCACTTCCCTTTTGAACACTGAAGCTTTCTTT. This sequence encodes CASSLTSLLNTEAFF.

This sequence joins TRBV11-1 and TRBJ1-6; no definite D call. V dropped 6 bases and J dropped 9 bases, with 12 bases sitting between them. Germline assignment: CDR1 SGHAT and CDR2 FQDESV (reference sequence). This CDR3 is 13 amino acids long. As DNA, the CDR3 is TGTGCCAGCAGTTTCGCCCGGGGTTCACCCCTCCACTTT. Translation gives CASSFARGSPLHF.

The genes are TRBV19 and TRBJ1-1; D is uncertain. V lost 10 bases to trimming and J lost 1 base, with 13 bases between them. The CDR3 is made up of 13 amino acids. The germline gives CDR1 LNHDA, CDR2 SQIVND (reference sequence). The CDR3 here is CATQMGANTEAFF. CDR3 DNA: TGTGCCACCCAAATGGGCGCGAACACTGAAGCTTTCTTT.

The chain employs TRBV10-3 and TRBJ1-1, with 7 bases that match TRBD1. This CDR3 spans 12 amino acids. The V gene's germline CDR1 is ENHRY and CDR2 SYGVKD. Trimming removed 6 bases from V and 4 bases from J; junction bases left unmatched: 2. CDR3 bases: TGTGCCATCAGCGGGACAGCCACTGAAGCTTTCTTT. Its translation is CAISGTATEAFF.

CDR3 loop: CASSIGDRRVLGGYTF. For the CDR3, the DNA is TGTGCCAGCAGCATAGGAGATCGTCGGGTCCTTGGGGGCTACACCTTC. V and J are TRBV7-8 and TRBJ1-2; no definite D call. The V end was cut by 5 bases, the J end by 8 bases, with 24 bases between. Germline assignment: CDR1 SGHVS and CDR2 FQNEAQ. The CDR3 loop spans 16 amino acids.

V usage is TRBV6-1 and J usage is TRBJ1-1; D gene ambiguous. The CDR3 contains 14 residues. The germline V gene encodes CDR1 MNHNS and CDR2 SASEGT. Trimming removed 5 bases at V and 2 bases at J, with 12 bases between. The CDR3 DNA reads TGTGCCAGCAGTTCCCAAAAAGGAAACACTGAAGCTTTCTTT. Protein product: CASSSQKGNTEAFF.

The chain combines TRBV5-8 with TRBJ1-6, with 8 bases identical to TRBD1. Germline CDR1 reads SGHTS; CDR2 reads YDEGEE. This CDR3 comprises 14 residues. After removal of 2 bases from V and 8 bases from J, the junction contained 3 bases not matched to a gene. The CDR3 loop is CASSFRGHDSPLHF. In nucleotides, the CDR3 is TGTGCCAGCAGCTTCAGGGGGCATGATTCACCCCTCCACTTT.